This T cell receptor (beta chain) comes out of a study of tumor-infiltrating lymphocytes in glioblastoma multiforme. Points from the study as a whole: Just one glioblastoma patient contributed to the TCR-mutation comparison.

The sample holds one count of this clonotype. What it recognizes is unknown. Germline V gene sequence: CDR1 DFQATT, CDR2 SNEGSKA (reference sequence). This CDR3 has 14 residues. V was cut by 4 bases and J by 10 bases, with 23 bases left in between. TCR beta libraries were built from RNA through three nested multiplex PCR rounds using modified ARM-PCR. A single record per CDR3 protein comes from TCRdb applying MiXCR to the multiplex PCR reads. This sample yields about 9,600 distinct CDR3 sequences, of which 67% are seen a single time; approximately 50% belongs to the top ten. The sequence derives from a male donor with glioblastoma. V gene TRBV20-1 combines with J gene TRBJ2-7; no firm D call. The source material was brain tumor tissue. In DNA, the CDR3 is TGCAGTGCTACTCCGTGTAGTATCTCCTGCGAACAGTACTTC. The encoded protein is CSATPCSISCEQYF.